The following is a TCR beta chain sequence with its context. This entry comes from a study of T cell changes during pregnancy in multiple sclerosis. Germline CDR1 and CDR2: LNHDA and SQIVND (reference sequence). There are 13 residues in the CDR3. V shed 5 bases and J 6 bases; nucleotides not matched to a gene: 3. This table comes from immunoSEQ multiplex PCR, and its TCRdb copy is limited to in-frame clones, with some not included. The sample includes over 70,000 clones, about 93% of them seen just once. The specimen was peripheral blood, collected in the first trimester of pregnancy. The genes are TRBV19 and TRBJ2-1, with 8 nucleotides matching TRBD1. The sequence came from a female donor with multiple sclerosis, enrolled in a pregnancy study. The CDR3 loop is CASSRQGFNEQFF. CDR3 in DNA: TGTGCCAGTAGTCGACAGGGGTTCAATGAGCAGTTCTTC.